The T cell receptor (beta chain) described here comes from a study of T cells after yellow fever vaccination (dated by TCRdb to between 2018 and 2021). Background on the whole study: Libraries from fractions with low cell numbers were prepared with the SMART-Seq v4 Ultra Low Input RNA kit. Blood samples were taken at several timepoints before and after primary and secondary immunization, and bulk PBMC replicates and cell subsets were isolated. The cohort comprised two healthy male donors, one aged 18 to 29 and one aged 30 to 39 years. To follow T-cell clones before and after primary and booster YFV17D yellow fever vaccination, bulk TCR alpha and beta repertoires were sequenced over time.

Many counts were recorded for this clonotype. Its antigen target is currently unknown. The record has no base qualities; no much larger clone is one base away. TCR cDNA was synthesized by 5'RACE template switching, which introduced a universal primer site and unique molecular identifiers. Priming of cDNA synthesis was performed from both the TCR alpha and TCR beta constant segments. Library amplification used two PCR steps, and the second PCR step added sample barcodes and sequencing adapters. Sequencing of libraries was done on Illumina HiSeq 2500 (2x100 bp) or NovaSeq (2x150 bp). Regarding the original processing steps: MIGEC handled demultiplexing of reads and collapsing into UMI consensus sequences, while MiXCR performed V(D)J alignment. Using edgeR on replicate PBMC samples, clonotypes were called vaccine-responding if FDR was below 0.01 and the log2 fold change was above 5 up to day 15. Each bulk clonotype was labeled CD4 or CD8 based on which sequenced repertoire, CD4 or CD8, contained the clonotype at higher abundance. TCRdb ran its own pipeline on the public reads, namely fastp trimming at Q25 and MiXCR clone calling, and kept in-frame beta chains. CDR3 protein duplicates are merged, each entry listing the most common genes and DNA. It is TCRdb's table, rather than the study itself, that gives the V and J calls and clone size. This sample comprises around 100,000 distinct CDR3 sequences, 8% to 9.5% of them detected only once. The top ten clonotypes cover 25% of the sample.

Taken with the paper, the label for treatment or condition translates to: live attenuated yellow fever vaccine strain. PBMCs were isolated from peripheral blood using a standard Ficoll-Paque protocol. Dynabeads CD4 and CD8 positive selection kits were used to isolate the CD4 and CD8 T-cell fractions. TriZol was used to extract RNA from bulk PBMCs, CD4 and CD8 fractions, and dextramer-positive and dextramer-negative fractions. Results and caveats for the whole study, not just this receptor: The secondary T-cell response was found to be weaker but faster than the primary response, with a peak reached on day 5 rather than on day 15. FACS-sorted repertoires could contain abundant contaminating clonotypes from the bulk population, so computational filtering was required. Only a couple of donors were included in the study, so the extent to which the findings can be generalized is limited. After the booster, most of the clones that had expanded following primary vaccination were detected again (roughly 96% of CD4 and 85% to 90% of CD8), which suggests that memory was broadly maintained. A small share of clonotypes was detected in both CD4 and CD8 compartments, with the overlap likely arising from convergent recombination.

This receptor was taken from a man aged 30 to 45 who received the YFV17D yellow fever vaccine. The source material was CD8+ T cells sorted from PBMCs, sampled 45 days after the yellow fever booster vaccination.

The nucleotide sequence is TGTGCCAGCAGCTTAGAGAGCGGTCTGACCTACAATGAGCAGTTCTTC. It codes for CASSLESGLTYNEQFF. The sequence joins TRBV7-8 to TRBJ2-1, with a tentative D gene TRBD2 over 5 matching bases. CDR1 and CDR2, per the germline V gene, are SGHVS and FQNEAQ. The CDR3, cysteine through phenylalanine, is 16 amino acids long. The retained sequence is limited to the CDR3, 48 bases, with the frame set at the first base. V drops 1 base and J drops 2 bases, leaving 12 bases in between.